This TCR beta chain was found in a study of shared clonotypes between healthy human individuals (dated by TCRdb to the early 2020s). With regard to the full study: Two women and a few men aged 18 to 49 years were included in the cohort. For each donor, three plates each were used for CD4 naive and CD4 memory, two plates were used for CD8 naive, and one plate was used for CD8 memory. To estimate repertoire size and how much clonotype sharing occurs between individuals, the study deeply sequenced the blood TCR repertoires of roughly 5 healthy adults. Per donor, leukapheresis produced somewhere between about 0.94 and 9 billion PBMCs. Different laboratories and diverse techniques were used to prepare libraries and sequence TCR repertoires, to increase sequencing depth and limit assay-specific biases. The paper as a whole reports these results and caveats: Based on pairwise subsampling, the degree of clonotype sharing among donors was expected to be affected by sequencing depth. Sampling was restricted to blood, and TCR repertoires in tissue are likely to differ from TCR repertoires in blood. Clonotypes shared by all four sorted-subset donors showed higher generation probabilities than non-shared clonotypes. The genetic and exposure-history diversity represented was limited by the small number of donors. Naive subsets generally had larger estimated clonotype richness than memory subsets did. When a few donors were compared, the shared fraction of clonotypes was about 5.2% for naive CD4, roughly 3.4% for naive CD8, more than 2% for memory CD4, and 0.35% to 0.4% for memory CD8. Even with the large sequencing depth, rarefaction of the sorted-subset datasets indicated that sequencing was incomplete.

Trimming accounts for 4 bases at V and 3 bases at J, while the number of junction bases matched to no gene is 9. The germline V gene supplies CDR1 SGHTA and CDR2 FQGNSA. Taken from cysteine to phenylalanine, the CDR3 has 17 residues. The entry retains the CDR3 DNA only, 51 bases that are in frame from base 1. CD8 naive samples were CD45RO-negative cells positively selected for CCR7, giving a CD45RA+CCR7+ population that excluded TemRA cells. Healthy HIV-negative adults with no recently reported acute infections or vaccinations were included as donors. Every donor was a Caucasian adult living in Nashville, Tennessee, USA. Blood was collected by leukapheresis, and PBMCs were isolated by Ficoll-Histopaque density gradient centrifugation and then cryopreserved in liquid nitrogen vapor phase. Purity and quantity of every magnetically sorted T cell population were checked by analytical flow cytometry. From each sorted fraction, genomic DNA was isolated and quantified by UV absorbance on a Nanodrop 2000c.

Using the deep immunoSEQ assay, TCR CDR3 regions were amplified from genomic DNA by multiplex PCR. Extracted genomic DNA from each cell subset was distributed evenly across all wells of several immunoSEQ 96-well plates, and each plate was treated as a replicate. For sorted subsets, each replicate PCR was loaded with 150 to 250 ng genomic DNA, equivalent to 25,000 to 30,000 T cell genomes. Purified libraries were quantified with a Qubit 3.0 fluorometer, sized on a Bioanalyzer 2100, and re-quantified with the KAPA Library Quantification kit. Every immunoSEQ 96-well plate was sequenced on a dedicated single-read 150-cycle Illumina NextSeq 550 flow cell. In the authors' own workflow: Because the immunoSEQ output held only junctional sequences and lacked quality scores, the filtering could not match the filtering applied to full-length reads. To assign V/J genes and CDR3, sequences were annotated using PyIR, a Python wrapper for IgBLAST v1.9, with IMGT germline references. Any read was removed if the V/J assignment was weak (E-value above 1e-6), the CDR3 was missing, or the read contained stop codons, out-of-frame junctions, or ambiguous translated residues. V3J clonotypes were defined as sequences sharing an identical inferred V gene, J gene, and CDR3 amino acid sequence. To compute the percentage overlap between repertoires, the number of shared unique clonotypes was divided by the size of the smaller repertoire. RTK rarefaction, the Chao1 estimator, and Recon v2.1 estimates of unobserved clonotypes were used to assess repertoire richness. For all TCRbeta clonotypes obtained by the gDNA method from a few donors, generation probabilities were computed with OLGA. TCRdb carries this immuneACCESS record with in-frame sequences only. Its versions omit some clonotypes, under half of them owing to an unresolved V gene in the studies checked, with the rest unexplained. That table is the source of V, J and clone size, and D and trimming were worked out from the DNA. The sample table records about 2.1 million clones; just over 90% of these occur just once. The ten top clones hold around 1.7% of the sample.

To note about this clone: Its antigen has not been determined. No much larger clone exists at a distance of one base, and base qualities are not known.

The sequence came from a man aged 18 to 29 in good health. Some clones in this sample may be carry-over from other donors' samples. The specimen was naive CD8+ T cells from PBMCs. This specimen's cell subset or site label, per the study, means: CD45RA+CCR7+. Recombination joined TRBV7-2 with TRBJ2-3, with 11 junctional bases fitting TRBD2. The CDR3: CASSSHPGLAVTDTQYF. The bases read TGTGCCAGCAGCTCTCACCCGGGACTAGCGGTGACAGATACGCAGTATTTT.